This TCR beta chain derives from a study of tumor-infiltrating lymphocytes in primary liver carcinoma. Notes on the study in general: Blood trailed tumors significantly in top-250-clone fraction (p = 0.039). Tumor region pairs overlapped more than did tumor-adjacent and tumor-blood pairs.

Unsorted bulk tissue of about 17-32 mg yielded co-extracted RNA and DNA. Tumor samples all exceeded 85% viable tumor cells. Concerning this clonotype itself: The target antigen is unknown.

With a constant-region primer, TCR beta cDNA was made from 500 ng of total RNA. Libraries covering TCR beta were generated through three nested multiplex PCR rounds (using a slightly modified ARM-PCR). A C-beta reverse primer was combined with TRBV1-TRBV30 forward primers in the first two PCR rounds, and each round had around 11 cycles. One entry per CDR3 protein results from TCRdb running MiXCR on the multiplex PCR reads. The sample contains around 78,000 distinct CDR3 sequences, 71% of which appear only once. Germline V gene sequence: CDR1 MGHRA, CDR2 YSYEKL. V lost 1 base to trimming and J lost 6 bases, with 19 bases between them. This CDR3 region has 17 residues.

The sequence derives from an older woman with primary liver carcinoma and hepatitis B virus infection. The material sequenced was liver tumor tissue from sampling region 4. Subset in this sample: tumor region T4, right-lateral pole. This sequence joins TRBV4-1 and TRBJ2-1, with a weak D call TRBD2 (7 bases). The CDR3 region is CASSQATYGGAANEQFF. CDR3 nucleotides: TGCGCCAGCAGCCAAGCGACCTATGGGGGGGCTGCCAATGAGCAGTTCTTC.